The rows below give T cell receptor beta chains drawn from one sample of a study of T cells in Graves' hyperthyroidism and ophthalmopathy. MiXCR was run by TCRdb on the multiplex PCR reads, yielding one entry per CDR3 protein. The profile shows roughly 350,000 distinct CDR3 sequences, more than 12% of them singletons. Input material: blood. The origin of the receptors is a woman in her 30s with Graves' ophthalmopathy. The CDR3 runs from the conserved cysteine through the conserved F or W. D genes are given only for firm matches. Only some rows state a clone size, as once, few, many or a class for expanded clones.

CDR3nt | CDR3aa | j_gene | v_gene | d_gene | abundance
TGTGCCAGCAGCTTAGCGCCGGCTAACTATGGCTACACCTTC | CASSLAPANYGYTF | TRBJ1-2 | TRBV7-2 | . | .
TGTGCCAGCAGAGCTGACAGGGGTTCCTACAATGAGCAGTTCTTC | CASRADRGSYNEQFF | TRBJ2-1 | TRBV28 | TRBD1 | many
TGTGCCAGCAGTTTCCTCGGGACTAGCGGGGGGACTAGCTCCTACAATGAGCAGTTCTTC | CASSFLGTSGGTSSYNEQFF | TRBJ2-1 | TRBV28 | TRBD2 | many
TGTGCCAGCAGTTTCGTTTATAGCAATCAGCCCCAGCATTTT | CASSFVYSNQPQHF | TRBJ1-5 | TRBV28 | . | many
TGCAGCGTTAAGTCGGGCGAAGAGACCCAGTACTTC | CSVKSGEETQYF | TRBJ2-5 | TRBV29-1 | . | .
TGTGCCAGCTCACAGTCGGCAGGGCACTCTGGGGCCAACGTCCTGACTTTC | CASSQSAGHSGANVLTF | TRBJ2-6 | TRBV18 | . | .
TGTGCCAGCAGCGAACCCGGGACAGTCTCCTACGAGCAGTACTTC | CASSEPGTVSYEQYF | TRBJ2-7 | TRBV6-1 | TRBD1 | many
TGTGCCAGCTCATTTTCAGGGACCTATGGCTACACCTTC | CASSFSGTYGYTF | TRBJ1-2 | TRBV12-3/TRBV12-4 | . | many
TGCGCCACAAGTGAAGATTTGTGGGAGCAGTACTTC | CATSEDLWEQYF | TRBJ2-7 | TRBV10-2 | . | few
TGTGCCAGCAGCTCGGTTGGCGGGGGTATGCGAGAGACCCAGTACTTC | CASSSVGGGMRETQYF | TRBJ2-5 | TRBV5-4 | TRBD2 | few
TGTGCCAGCAAGGTCCCGGGACCCTACTACAATGAGCAGTTCTTC | CASKVPGPYYNEQFF | TRBJ2-1 | TRBV12-3/TRBV12-4 | . | few
TGTGCCAGCAGCAAGACAGGGGGCTCCTACGAGCAGTACTTC | CASSKTGGSYEQYF | TRBJ2-7 | TRBV6-2/TRBV6-3 | TRBD1 | few
TGTGCCAGCAGCTTAGTCTTTGGGGACAGGGAGGACACTGAAGCTTTCTTT | CASSLVFGDREDTEAFF | TRBJ1-1 | TRBV11-2 | TRBD1 | many
TGTGCCAGCAGTTACTCGCATCCCAATGAAAAACTGTTTTTT | CASSYSHPNEKLFF | TRBJ1-4 | TRBV6-6 | . | many
TGTGCCAGCAGCCCCCGGGACAGTCTGGAGCCCCAGCATTTT | CASSPRDSLEPQHF | TRBJ1-5 | TRBV7-9 | TRBD1 | many
TGTGCCAGCAGCTTAGTTGGTCACGGCAATGAGCAGTTCTTC | CASSLVGHGNEQFF | TRBJ2-1 | TRBV7-9 | . | many
TGTGCCAGCGGACAGGGGACAGATACGCAGTATTTT | CASGQGTDTQYF | TRBJ2-3 | TRBV6-1 | TRBD1 | many
TGTGCCAGCAGCCAAGGGGGGACTAGCAGTATAGCAGATACGCAGTATTTT | CASSQGGTSSIADTQYF | TRBJ2-3 | TRBV7-2 | TRBD2 | .
TGTGCCAGCAGCCCACGAGGGGATACGCAGTATTTT | CASSPRGDTQYF | TRBJ2-3 | TRBV3-1 | . | many
TGCAGTGTTCAGACCGCGACAGGGAGAAAGGCCGGGGAGCTGTTTTTT | CSVQTATGRKAGELFF | TRBJ2-2 | TRBV20-1 | TRBD1 | once
TGTGCCACCAGTGGGATGCAGGGGGCCCAGACTGAAGCTTTCTTT | CATSGMQGAQTEAFF | TRBJ1-1 | TRBV24-1 | TRBD1 | many
TGCAGTGCTAAGTTAGGCCAACTCACTGAAGCTTTCTTT | CSAKLGQLTEAFF | TRBJ1-1 | TRBV20-1 | . | many
TGTGCCAGCAGTGAAAGGGTAGCGGGGGGCGACGAGCAGTACTTC | CASSERVAGGDEQYF | TRBJ2-7 | TRBV6-1 | TRBD2 | many
TGTGCCAGCAGCCCAGTACTCTCAAGGAATTCACCCCTCCACTTT | CASSPVLSRNSPLHF | TRBJ1-6 | TRBV3-1 | . | many
TGTGCCACCAGTGATATTGGACAGGGGAGGGAGACCCAGTACTTC | CATSDIGQGRETQYF | TRBJ2-5 | TRBV24-1 | TRBD1 | many
TGCAGTGCCCGCCGGGACAGAGTCCACGAGCAGTACTTC | CSARRDRVHEQYF | TRBJ2-7 | TRBV20-1 | TRBD1 | .
TGCAGCGCCGGGGGCACTGAAGCTTTCTTT | CSAGGTEAFF | TRBJ1-1 | TRBV29-1 | . | .
TGTGCCAGCAGCTTTTTATGGGACACTGAAGCTTTCTTT | CASSFLWDTEAFF | TRBJ1-1 | TRBV7-8 | . | many
TGTGCCATCAGTGAAGTATTGGGCCTTCCTAGCGGGGGGCGACCTAGCACAGATACGCAGTATTTT | CAISEVLGLPSGGRPSTDTQYF | TRBJ2-3 | TRBV10-3 | TRBD2 | .
TGTGCCAGCAGCCAAGTTGCGGGCCATATTCAGTACTTC | CASSQVAGHIQYF | TRBJ2-4 | TRBV11-2 | . | .
TGCAGTGCCCCCGTTAAGATCGATGAAGCTTTCTTT | CSAPVKIDEAFF | TRBJ1-1 | TRBV20-1 | . | many
TGTGCCAGCAGGTTCGACACGGGAAATAATCAGCCCCAGCATTTT | CASRFDTGNNQPQHF | TRBJ1-5 | TRBV2 | . | many